Below, 10 T cell receptor beta chains from the same sample are listed, as sequenced in a study of blood T cell repertoires in COVID-19. The table came from immunoSEQ multiplex PCR; TCRdb's copy has only in-frame clones and leaves some out. The data contain approximately 110,000 clones, around 80% of them seen just once; the ten biggest clones take up under 25%. Sequenced: peripheral blood. The receptors stem from a man between 65 and 85 years old with active or convalescent COVID-19.

A few counts support this clone. The chain has TRBV5-1 and TRBJ1-1; TRBD1 matches 10 bases. The germline CDR1 and CDR2 sequences are SGHRS and YFSETQ. The V segment lost 4 bases and the J segment 0 bases; nucleotides outside the gene matches: 9. The CDR3 loop spans 17 amino acids. CDR3 sequence: CASSIGQGVPMNTEAFF. CDR3 nucleotide sequence: TGCGCCAGCAGCATAGGACAGGGGGTTCCAATGAACACTGAAGCTTTCTTT.

This clone has a single count. This sequence joins TRBV28 and TRBJ2-1; no reliable D call. This CDR3 has 14 amino acids. Germline lookup yields CDR1 MDHEN and CDR2 SYDVKM. Trimming took off 2 bases at V and 3 bases at J, with 8 bases between the two ends. CDR3 bases: TGTGCCAGCAGTTTACGACAAAGCTACAATGAGCAGTTCTTC. Its translation is CASSLRQSYNEQFF.

This chain connects TRBV10-1 to TRBJ2-3, with 9 bases matching TRBD1. CDR3 length equals 15 residues. From germline, CDR1 is WNHNN and CDR2 SYGVQD (reference sequence). Unmatched junction bases numbered 7, after V lost 6 bases and J lost 3 bases. The CDR3 sequence: CASRPGTGLTDTQYF. For the CDR3, the DNA is TGCGCCAGCAGACCCGGGACAGGGTTAACAGATACGCAGTATTTT.

The chain carries TRBV2 and TRBJ1-6, with 10 positions matching TRBD1. The V and J ends lost 6 bases and 6 bases, in that order; junction bases with no gene match: 8. The V gene's germline CDR1 is SNHLY and CDR2 FYNNEI. The CDR3 consists of 16 residues. The CDR3 region is CASRRDRGDLNSPLHF. The CDR3 DNA follows: TGTGCCAGCAGACGGGACAGGGGCGATCTTAATTCACCCCTCCACTTT.

The V and J genes are TRBV4-2 and TRBJ2-3; 11 positions agree with TRBD1. There are 15 residues in the CDR3. Trimming at V came to 2 bases and at J to 8 bases, leaving 6 bases not matched to a gene. Looked up from germline, CDR1 is LGHNA and CDR2 is YNFKEQ. CDR3 sequence reads: CASSQPGTGGITQYF. The CDR3 bases are TGTGCCAGCAGCCAACCCGGGACAGGGGGAATTACGCAGTATTTT.

The V gene is TRBV3-1 (or the pseudogene TRBV3-2), the J gene TRBJ2-7; TRBD2 might be the D (6 bases). V was shortened by 4 bases and J by 4 bases, with 20 bases between the two germline ends. Looked up from germline, CDR1 is LGHDT and CDR2 is YNNKEL (reference sequence). The CDR3 is 16 amino acids. The CDR3 bases are TGTGCCAGCAGCCCTAAACCCGGGACTGAATATTACGAGCAGTACTTC. It yields the protein CASSPKPGTEYYEQYF.

The rearrangement uses TRBV5-4 and TRBJ2-7; 8 nucleotides agree with TRBD2. Germline V CDR1 and CDR2: SGHNT, YYREEE (reference sequence). V trimming: 0 bases; J trimming: 3 bases; junction bases outside the gene matches: 5. This CDR3 spans 15 amino acids. In nucleotides, the CDR3 is TGTGCCAGCAGCTTGGACACTAGCGGAGGCTACGAGCAGTACTTC. This sequence encodes CASSLDTSGGYEQYF.

This clone was observed a handful of times. Relative to the germline gene, one junction end is altered; a read error may explain this. This chain links TRBV19 with TRBJ1-5, with 7 bases that match TRBD1. Per germline, CDR1 LNHDA and CDR2 SQIVND (reference sequence). The CDR3 is 20 amino acids. Here the CDR3 DNA reads TGTGCCACCTCTAAGGGAGGCCAGGCAGGGGGAAAGGCTATGAGTCAGCTCCAGCATTTT. It specifies CATSKGGQAGGKAMSQLQHF.

The V gene is TRBV24-1, the J gene TRBJ2-3, with TRBD2 matching 15 bases. V shed 5 bases, J shed 2 bases, and the junction held 7 bases outside the gene matches. This CDR3 has 18 residues. In germline, CDR1 is KGHDR, CDR2 SFDVKD. CDR3 bases: TGTGCCACCAGTGGTGGACTAGCGGGAGGGGGGAACACAGATACGCAGTATTTT. Its translation is CATSGGLAGGGNTDTQYF.

This clone was recorded once. The CDR3 protein is CASRPTSGSLTGELFF. The DNA of the CDR3 is TGTGCCAGCAGACCCACTAGCGGGAGTTTAACCGGGGAGCTGTTTTTT. The chain is built from TRBV5-4 and TRBJ2-2; 11 bases agree with TRBD2. The CDR3 loop spans 16 amino acids. The trim removed 5 bases at V and 5 bases at J, leaving 8 bases unmatched. Germline V gives CDR1 SGHNT, CDR2 YYREEE (reference sequence).